Below, 30 T cell receptor beta chains from the same sample are listed, as sequenced in a study of T cell repertoires in cytomegalovirus infection. Each CDR3 protein is one row after TCRdb ran MiXCR on the reads. This table holds 150,000 to 200,000 distinct CDR3 sequences, 13% to 15% found once. The sample consisted of PBMCs. These receptors came from a human donor in good health (CMV status not recorded). Some clones in this sample may be carry-over from other donors' samples.

This clonotype was recorded a few times. This rearrangement joins TRBV20-1 to TRBJ1-2; D might be TRBD1 (6 bases). This CDR3 contains 12 residues. V lost 6 bases to trimming and J lost 7 bases, with 15 bases between them. Germline V gene data show CDR1 as DFQATT and CDR2 as SNEGSKA (reference sequence). This CDR3 is CSAPNGGGGYTF. The CDR3 nucleotides are TGCAGTGCCCCTAATGGAGGGGGTGGCTACACCTTC.

This clonotype was detected only a few times. This chain links TRBV5-4 with TRBJ2-7; TRBD2 is a possible D gene (6 bases). This CDR3 has 19 amino acids. Deletions cut 5 bases from V and 1 base from J, with 28 bases between. Germline assignment: CDR1 SGHNT and CDR2 YYREEE (reference sequence). The CDR3 is CASSPQTSSASGSSYEQYF. The DNA for the CDR3 is TGTGCCAGCAGTCCCCAAACCTCCTCCGCGAGCGGGTCATCCTACGAGCAGTACTTC.

Many counts were recorded for this clonotype. The CDR3 sequence: CASSHGLAGGRSYNEQFF. The CDR3 bases are TGCGCCAGCAGCCATGGACTAGCGGGAGGGCGCTCCTACAATGAGCAGTTCTTC. The chain uses TRBV5-1 and TRBJ2-1; 15 positions agree with TRBD2. Germline trimming cut 4 bases from V and 0 bases from J; bases unmatched to any gene: 5. This CDR3 comprises 18 residues. The germline V gene encodes CDR1 SGHRS and CDR2 YFSETQ.

The J gene is TRBJ2-3, the V gene TRBV6-5; D not certain. V lost 0 bases and J 0 bases, leaving 13 bases between the germline ends. The CDR3 is 17 residues long. Germline values: CDR1 MNHEY, CDR2 SVGAGI. The CDR3 nucleotides read TGTGCCAGCAGTTACTCGAGTTTTGGGCTTAGCACAGATACGCAGTATTTT. Translating gives CASSYSSFGLSTDTQYF.

This clonotype was picked up a small number of times. V is TRBV29-1 and J is TRBJ2-1, with D hard to call. The length of the CDR3 is 14 residues. Germline lookup yields CDR1 SQVTM and CDR2 ANQGSEA. The V and J ends lost 0 bases and 0 bases respectively, with 6 bases between them. CDR3 protein: CSVEEERSYNEQFF. The DNA of the CDR3 is TGCAGCGTTGAAGAGGAGCGCTCCTACAATGAGCAGTTCTTC.

This clonotype was seen many times. The rearrangement links TRBV7-9 to TRBJ1-1, with 9 bases identical to TRBD1. J lost 2 bases, V lost 6 bases, and 7 bases had no gene match. CDR3 length: 15 amino acids. Looked up from germline, CDR1 is SEHNR and CDR2 is FQNEAQ (reference sequence). CDR3 in amino acids: CASRPGTGLNTEAFF. CDR3 nucleotide sequence: TGTGCCAGCAGACCCGGGACAGGGCTTAACACTGAAGCTTTCTTT.

This sequence joins TRBV11-2 and TRBJ2-2; D is tentatively TRBD1 or TRBD2 (6 bases each). CDR3 size: 18 residues. Germline V gene lookup returns CDR1 SGHAT and CDR2 FQNNGV. Trimming cost V 0 bases and J 0 bases, with 14 bases left between them. The CDR3 nucleotides are TGTGCCAGCAGCTTAGAGGTACCGGGGGCAGCGAACACCGGGGAGCTGTTTTTT. Translating it yields CASSLEVPGAANTGELFF.

The chain is built from TRBV5-1 and TRBJ2-4; 9 bases fit TRBD2. J gave up 1 base and V 0 bases, and 5 bases lay outside the gene matches. The V gene's germline CDR1 is SGHRS and CDR2 YFSETQ. This CDR3 contains 17 residues. The CDR3 sequence: CASSLDLAGSAKNIQYF. The DNA for the CDR3 is TGCGCCAGCAGCTTGGATCTAGCGGGAAGTGCCAAAAACATTCAGTACTTC.

This clonotype was counted at least ten times. The chain employs TRBV7-6 and TRBJ2-7; 9 bases fit TRBD2. The CDR3 is made up of 13 amino acids. The V segment lost 5 bases and the J segment 6 bases; nucleotides outside the gene matches: 5. Looked up from germline, CDR1 is SGHVS and CDR2 is FNYEAQ. The CDR3 spells CASSISGRGEQYF. For the CDR3, the DNA is TGTGCCAGCAGCATTAGCGGGAGAGGCGAGCAGTACTTC.

CDR3 residues: CASSFPGGHQADSTDTQYF. The CDR3 region has the DNA TGTGCCAGCAGTTTCCCGGGGGGCCACCAAGCGGATAGCACAGATACGCAGTATTTT. The gene calls are TRBV12-3 or TRBV12-4 and TRBJ2-3, with D possibly TRBD2 on 7 matching bases. This CDR3 spans 19 amino acids. V lost 3 bases, J lost 0 bases, and 22 bases lay in between.

Turning to this clonotype: Given a much more abundant clone one base away, this may be a read error. The chain joins TRBV15 to TRBJ2-7; 7 positions agree with TRBD1. The germline V gene has CDR1 LNHNV and CDR2 YYDKDF (reference sequence). The CDR3 covers 14 residues. The CDR3 loop is CTTSSRDRVNEQYF. The CDR3 region has the DNA TGTACCACCAGCAGCCGGGACAGAGTGAACGAGCAGTACTTC.

The chain links TRBV20-1 to TRBJ1-6, with D uncertain. V was shortened by 2 bases and J by 8 bases, with 19 bases between the two germline ends. The CDR3 contains 16 residues. CDR1 and CDR2 from the germline V gene are DFQATT and SNEGSKA (reference sequence). CDR3: CSARPAPRRGDSPLHF. DNA for the CDR3: TGCAGTGCTAGACCTGCCCCGCGTCGAGGAGATTCACCCCTCCACTTT.

This clonotype was observed a handful of times. V is TRBV19 and J is TRBJ2-7, with TRBD1 matching 10 bases. The CDR3 spans 14 residues. V trimming: 6 bases; J trimming: 3 bases; junction bases outside the gene matches: 5. Per germline, CDR1 LNHDA and CDR2 SQIVND (reference sequence). The CDR3 protein is CASSRDRGVYEQYF. The CDR3 DNA follows: TGTGCCAGTAGCCGGGACAGGGGAGTCTACGAGCAGTACTTC.

This clonotype has a count of ten or more. The chain employs TRBV19 and TRBJ1-2; a weak D match, TRBD1 (5 bases). The V gene's germline CDR1 is LNHDA and CDR2 SQIVND (reference sequence). The CDR3 has 14 amino acids. V dropped 7 bases and J dropped 1 base, with 13 bases sitting between them. The CDR3 nucleotides are TGTGCCAGTACACGGAGAGGGGATAACTATGGCTACACCTTC. This translates into CASTRRGDNYGYTF.

This clonotype was picked up a small number of times. The chain joins TRBV5-1 to TRBJ1-1; D possibly corresponds to TRBD1 (6 bases). Trimming left V 2 bases short and J 5 bases short, with 16 bases between. The CDR3 loop spans 15 amino acids. Germline CDR1 is SGHRS and CDR2 is YFSETQ. CDR3: CASSFSGGQGTEAFF. The DNA of the CDR3 is TGCGCCAGCAGCTTCTCTGGGGGGCAGGGGACTGAAGCTTTCTTT.

Comment on this clonotype: A read error is possible here, since a much larger clone lies one base away. The CDR3 spells CASSFSGNTEAFF. The CDR3 DNA reads TGTGCCAGCAGTTTTTCAGGGAACACTGAAGCTTTCTTT. The chain employs TRBV27 and TRBJ1-1; no firm D call. The CDR3 loop spans 13 amino acids. Trimming cost V 3 bases and J 1 base, with 6 bases left between them. Germline assignment: CDR1 MNHEY and CDR2 SMNVEV (reference sequence).

This clonotype has just a few counts. The chain employs TRBV25-1 and TRBJ1-1; 7 bases are shared with TRBD1. This CDR3 is 14 amino acids long. Germline values: CDR1 MGHDK, CDR2 SYGVNS. With V trimmed by 4 bases and J by 1 base, 3 bases remained unmatched. CDR3 region: CASSVGQENTEAFF. Here the CDR3 DNA reads TGTGCCAGCAGTGTCGGACAGGAGAACACTGAAGCTTTCTTT. Complete variable domain (other parts from reference TRBV25-1 and TRBJ1-1): EADIYQTPRYLVIGTGKKITLECSQTMGHDKMYWYQQDPGMELHLIHYSYGVNSTEKGDLSSESTVSRIRTEHFPLTLESARPSHTSQYLCASSVGQENTEAFFGQGTRLTVV.

Only a few counts were recorded for this clonotype. The chain carries TRBV28 and TRBJ1-2; TRBD1 aligns across 8 bases. CDR1 and CDR2 (germline): MDHEN, SYDVKM. The CDR3 contains 13 residues. Unmatched junction bases numbered 4, after V lost 4 bases and J lost 6 bases. Here the CDR3 reads CASSYRGYNGYTF. The CDR3 DNA is TGTGCCAGCAGTTACAGGGGGTATAATGGCTACACCTTC.

Many counts were recorded for this clonotype. The J gene is TRBJ1-2, the V gene TRBV7-2, with 8 bases that match TRBD1. Per the germline V gene, CDR1 is SGHTA and CDR2 is FQGNSA. The length of the CDR3 is 14 residues. With V trimmed by 5 bases and J by 9 bases, 11 bases remained unmatched. In nucleotides, the CDR3 is TGTGCCAGCAGCCTTGGACAGGGCGCGGGTAGCTACACCTTC. Translated: CASSLGQGAGSYTF. The whole variable domain, filled in from reference TRBV7-2 and TRBJ1-2, reads GAGVSQSPSNKVTEKGKDVELRCDPISGHTALYWYRQSLGQGLEFLIYFQGNSAPDKSGLPSDRFSAERTGGSVSTLTIQRTQQEDSAVYLCASSLGQGAGSYTFGSGTRLTVV.

This clonotype was recorded many times. This chain links TRBV11-2 with TRBJ1-3; D call uncertain. Trimming removed 4 bases from V and 1 base from J, with 8 bases in between. Germline loops: CDR1 SGHAT, CDR2 FQNNGV. This CDR3 contains 14 residues. The CDR3 DNA reads as TGTGCCAGCAGCTCCTCCCGATCTGGAAACACCATATATTTT. Encoded protein: CASSSSRSGNTIYF.

This clonotype was counted many times. The CDR3 nucleotides are TGTGCCAGCACCAGTGGGACTAGCGGGCGCTCCTACAATGAGCAGTTCTTC. The encoded protein is CASTSGTSGRSYNEQFF. The rearrangement joins TRBV7-2 to TRBJ2-1; 12 bases agree with TRBD2. The CDR3 sequence is 17 residues long. V dropped 7 bases and J dropped 0; count of bases not matched to a gene: 7. The V gene's germline CDR1 is SGHTA and CDR2 FQGNSA.

This clonotype was picked up many times. The CDR3 loop reads CASSPIPDQPQHF. The CDR3 DNA reads as TGTGCCAGCAGCCCAATCCCCGACCAGCCCCAGCATTTT. J is TRBJ1-5 and V is TRBV7-2, with D hard to call. The CDR3 has 13 residues. V dropped 5 bases and J dropped 7 bases, with 12 bases sitting between them. Germline values: CDR1 SGHTA, CDR2 FQGNSA.

This rearrangement joins TRBV12-5 to TRBJ1-1; D not certain. The CDR3 has 14 amino acids. V was clipped by 4 bases and J by 1 base, with 10 bases between them. Germline CDR1 reads LGHNT; CDR2 reads FRNRAP. Written as DNA, the CDR3 is TGTGCTAGTGGTTATGGATTAGGGAACACTGAAGCTTTCTTT. This encodes CASGYGLGNTEAFF.

In this sample, this clonotype turned up many times. This chain joins TRBV7-8 and TRBJ2-7; TRBD2 matches 8 bases. Per germline, CDR1 SGHVS and CDR2 FQNEAQ. J gave up 3 bases and V 5 bases, and 9 bases lay outside the gene matches. The CDR3 consists of 15 residues. CDR3 amino acids: CASSAGLGLSYEQYF. DNA for the CDR3: TGTGCCAGCAGCGCGGGACTAGGGTTGAGCTACGAGCAGTACTTC.

The chain joins TRBV7-9 to TRBJ2-7; D may correspond to TRBD1 or TRBD2 (5 bases each). The germline gives CDR1 SEHNR, CDR2 FQNEAQ (reference sequence). This CDR3 is 14 amino acids long. The V end lost 3 bases, the J end lost 3 bases, and 12 bases lay between the germline ends. The CDR3: CASSLRMGDYEQYF. The CDR3 DNA sequence: TGTGCCAGCAGCTTGAGGATGGGGGACTACGAGCAGTACTTC. Using reference TRBV7-9 and TRBJ2-7 for the parts outside the CDR3, the full variable domain is DTGVSQNPRHKITKRGQNVTFRCDPISEHNRLYWYRQTLGQGPEFLTYFQNEAQLEKSRLLSDRFSAERPKGSFSTLEIQRTEQGDSAMYLCASSLRMGDYEQYFGPGTRLTVT.

The table lists this clonotype with many counts. The chain has TRBV19 and TRBJ2-5; 7 nucleotides match TRBD1. The CDR3 length is 13 residues. Germline-derived CDR1 and CDR2 are LNHDA and SQIVND (reference sequence). V shed 6 bases and J 2 bases; nucleotides not matched to a gene: 3. The CDR3 reads CASSPGQQETQYF. The CDR3 DNA is TGTGCCAGTAGCCCGGGACAGCAAGAGACCCAGTACTTC.

The sample holds one count of this clonotype. This may be a read error, as it is one base from a much larger clone. The J gene is TRBJ2-1, the V gene TRBV28; 15 bases fit TRBD2. The V gene end was trimmed by 6 bases and the J gene end by 6 bases; junction bases not matched to a gene: 3. The CDR3 loop spans 15 amino acids. CDR1 MDHEN and CDR2 SYDVKM come from the germline V gene. The CDR3 loop reads CASSRTSGRVNEQFF. The DNA of the CDR3 is TGTGCCAGCAGCAGGACTAGCGGGAGGGTCAATGAGCAGTTCTTC.

The J gene is TRBJ2-7, the V gene TRBV5-1; D may be TRBD1 or TRBD2 (5 bases each). Germline V gene lookup returns CDR1 SGHRS and CDR2 YFSETQ. V lost 1 base and J lost 4, with 12 bases in between. This CDR3 has 14 amino acids. The CDR3 loop is CASSLIEGSYEQYF. The DNA of the CDR3 is TGCGCCAGCAGCTTGATAGAGGGGAGTTACGAGCAGTACTTC.

This clonotype was seen repeatedly, ten times or more. The gene calls are TRBV2 and TRBJ2-7; 15 nucleotides agree with TRBD2. With V trimmed by 6 bases and J by 3 bases, 9 bases remained unmatched. The germline CDR1 and CDR2 sequences are SNHLY and FYNNEI. The CDR3 is 17 amino acids. The CDR3 coding sequence is TGTGCCAGCAGCGATTCAGGGACTAGCGGGAGGCGCTACGAGCAGTACTTC. As protein: CASSDSGTSGRRYEQYF.

On this clonotype itself: Given a much more abundant clone one base away, this may be a read error. The V gene is TRBV7-2, the J gene TRBJ2-3; maybe TRBD2 (5 bases). The germline gives CDR1 SGHTA, CDR2 FQGNSA. The CDR3 has 15 amino acids. Here the CDR3 DNA reads TGTGTCAGCAGCTTTCGCCTAACGGGGACAGATACGCAGTATTTT. Protein: CVSSFRLTGTDTQYF.